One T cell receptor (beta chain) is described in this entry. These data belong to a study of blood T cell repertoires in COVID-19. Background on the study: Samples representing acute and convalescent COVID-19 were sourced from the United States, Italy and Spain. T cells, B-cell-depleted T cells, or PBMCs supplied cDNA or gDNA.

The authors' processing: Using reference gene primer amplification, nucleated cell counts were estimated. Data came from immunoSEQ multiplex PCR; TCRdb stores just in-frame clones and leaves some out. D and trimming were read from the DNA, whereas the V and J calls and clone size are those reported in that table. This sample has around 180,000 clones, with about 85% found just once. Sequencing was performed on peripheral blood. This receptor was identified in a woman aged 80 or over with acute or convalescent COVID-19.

The CDR3 sequence is CASSLSSGQQETQYF. DNA for the CDR3: TGTGCCAGCAGCTTAAGTAGCGGACAACAAGAGACCCAGTACTTC. This chain joins TRBV7-2 and TRBJ2-5; the D gene is possibly TRBD2 (6 bases). The V end was cut by 2 bases, the J end by 2 bases, with 12 bases between. There are 15 residues in the CDR3. Germline assignment: CDR1 SGHTA and CDR2 FQGNSA.